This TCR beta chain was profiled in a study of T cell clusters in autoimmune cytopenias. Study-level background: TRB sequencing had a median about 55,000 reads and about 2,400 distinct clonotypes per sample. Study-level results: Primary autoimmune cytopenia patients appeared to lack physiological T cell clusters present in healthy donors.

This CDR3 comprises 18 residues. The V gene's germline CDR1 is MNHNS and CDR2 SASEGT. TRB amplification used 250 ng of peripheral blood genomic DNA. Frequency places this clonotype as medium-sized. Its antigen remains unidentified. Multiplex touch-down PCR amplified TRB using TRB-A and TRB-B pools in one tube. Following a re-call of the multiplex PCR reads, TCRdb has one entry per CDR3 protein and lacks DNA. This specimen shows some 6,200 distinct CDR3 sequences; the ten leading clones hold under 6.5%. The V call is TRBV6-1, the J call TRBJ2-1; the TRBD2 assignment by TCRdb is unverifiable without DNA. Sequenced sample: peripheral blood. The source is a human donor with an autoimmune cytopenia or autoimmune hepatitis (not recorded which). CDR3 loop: CASSAQPLAGGIYNEQFF.